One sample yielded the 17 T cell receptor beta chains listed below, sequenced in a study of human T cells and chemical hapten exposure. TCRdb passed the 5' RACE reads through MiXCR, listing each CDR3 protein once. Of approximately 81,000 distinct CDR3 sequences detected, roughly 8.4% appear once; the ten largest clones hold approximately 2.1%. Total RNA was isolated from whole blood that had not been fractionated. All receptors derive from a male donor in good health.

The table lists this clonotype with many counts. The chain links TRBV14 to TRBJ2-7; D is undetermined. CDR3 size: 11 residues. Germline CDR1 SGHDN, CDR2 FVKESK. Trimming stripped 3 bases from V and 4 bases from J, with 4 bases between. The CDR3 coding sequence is TGTGCCAGCAGCCATAATTACGAGCAGTACTTC. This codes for CASSHNYEQYF.

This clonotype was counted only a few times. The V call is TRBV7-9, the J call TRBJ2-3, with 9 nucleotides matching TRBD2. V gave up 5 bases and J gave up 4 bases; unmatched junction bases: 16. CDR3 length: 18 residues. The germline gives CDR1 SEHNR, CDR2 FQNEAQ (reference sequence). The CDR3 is CASSQTRRGGPGSDTQYF. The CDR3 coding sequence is TGTGCCAGCAGCCAAACGAGGCGGGGGGGCCCTGGGTCAGATACGCAGTATTTT.

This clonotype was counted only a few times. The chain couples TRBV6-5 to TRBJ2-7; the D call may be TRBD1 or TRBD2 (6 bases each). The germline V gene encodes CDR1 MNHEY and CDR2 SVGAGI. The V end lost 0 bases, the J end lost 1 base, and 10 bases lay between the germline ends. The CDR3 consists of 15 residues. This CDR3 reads CASSYSGGGSYEQYF. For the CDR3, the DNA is TGTGCCAGCAGTTACTCAGGGGGAGGTTCCTACGAGCAGTACTTC.

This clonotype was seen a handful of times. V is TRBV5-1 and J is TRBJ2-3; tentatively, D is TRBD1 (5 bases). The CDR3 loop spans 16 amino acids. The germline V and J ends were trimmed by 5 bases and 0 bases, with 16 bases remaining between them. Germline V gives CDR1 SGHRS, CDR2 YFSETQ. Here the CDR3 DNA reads TGCGCCAGCAGTATTTCGGGCAGGGCGAGCACAGATACGCAGTATTTT. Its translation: CASSISGRASTDTQYF. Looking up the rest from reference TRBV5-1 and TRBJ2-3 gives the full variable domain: KAGVTQTPRYLIKTRGQQVTLSCSPISGHRSVSWYQQTPGQGLQFLFEYFSETQRNKGNFPGRFSGRQFSNSRSEMNVSTLELGDSALYLCASSISGRASTDTQYFGPGTRLTVL.

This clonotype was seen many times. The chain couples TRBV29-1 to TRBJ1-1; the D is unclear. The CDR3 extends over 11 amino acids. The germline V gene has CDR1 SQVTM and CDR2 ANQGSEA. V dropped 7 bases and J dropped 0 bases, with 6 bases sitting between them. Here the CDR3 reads CSAGVNTEAFF. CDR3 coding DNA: TGCAGCGCTGGGGTGAACACTGAAGCTTTCTTT.

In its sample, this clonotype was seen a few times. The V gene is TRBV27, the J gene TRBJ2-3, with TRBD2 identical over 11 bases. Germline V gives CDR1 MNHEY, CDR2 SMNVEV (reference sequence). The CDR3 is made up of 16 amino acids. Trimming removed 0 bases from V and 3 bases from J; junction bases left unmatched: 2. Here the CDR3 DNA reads TGTGCCAGCAGTTTATCAACTAGCGGGAGAACAGATACGCAGTATTTT. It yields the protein CASSLSTSGRTDTQYF.

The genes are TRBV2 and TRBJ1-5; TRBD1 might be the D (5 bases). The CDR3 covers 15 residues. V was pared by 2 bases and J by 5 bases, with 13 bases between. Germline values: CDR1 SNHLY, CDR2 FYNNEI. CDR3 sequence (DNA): TGTGCCAGCAGTGAAAGAGGGGTAGGTGATCAGCCCCAGCATTTT. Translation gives CASSERGVGDQPQHF.

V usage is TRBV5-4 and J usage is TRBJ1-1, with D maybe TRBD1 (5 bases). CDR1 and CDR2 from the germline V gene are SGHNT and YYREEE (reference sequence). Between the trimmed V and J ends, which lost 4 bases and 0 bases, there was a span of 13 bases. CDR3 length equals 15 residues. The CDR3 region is CASSNQVRVNTEAFF. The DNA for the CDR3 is TGTGCCAGCAGCAATCAAGTCAGGGTGAACACTGAAGCTTTCTTT.

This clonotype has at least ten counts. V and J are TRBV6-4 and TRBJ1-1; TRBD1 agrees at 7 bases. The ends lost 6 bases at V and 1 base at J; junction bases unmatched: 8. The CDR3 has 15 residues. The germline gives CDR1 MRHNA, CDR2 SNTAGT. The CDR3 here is CASRRQGAQNTEAFF. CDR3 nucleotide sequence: TGTGCCAGCAGAAGACAGGGTGCCCAGAACACTGAAGCTTTCTTT.

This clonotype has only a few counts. For the CDR3, the DNA is TGTGCCAGCAGCGGAGGTGCAGGGAGGGACACCATATATTTT. It specifies CASSGGAGRDTIYF. J is TRBJ1-3 and V is TRBV7-2, with a tentative D call TRBD1 (5 bases). Per germline, CDR1 SGHTA and CDR2 FQGNSA. There are 14 residues in the CDR3. V lost 5 bases, J lost 8 bases, and 16 bases lay in between.

As DNA, the CDR3 is TGTGCCACCAGTGATCCTTCGACTAGCGGGAGGGCCGCGGGCACAGATACGCAGTATTTT. Its protein product is CATSDPSTSGRAAGTDTQYF. This chain connects TRBV24-1 to TRBJ2-3; 14 bases match TRBD2. V was clipped by 3 bases and J by 1 base; unmatched bases: 11. CDR3 length equals 20 residues. Germline lookup yields CDR1 KGHDR and CDR2 SFDVKD.

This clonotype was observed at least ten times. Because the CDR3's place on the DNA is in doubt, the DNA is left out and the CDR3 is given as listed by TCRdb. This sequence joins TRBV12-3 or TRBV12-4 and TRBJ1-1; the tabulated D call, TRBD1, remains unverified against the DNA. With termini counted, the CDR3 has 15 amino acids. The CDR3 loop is CASSLGTGPNTEAFF.

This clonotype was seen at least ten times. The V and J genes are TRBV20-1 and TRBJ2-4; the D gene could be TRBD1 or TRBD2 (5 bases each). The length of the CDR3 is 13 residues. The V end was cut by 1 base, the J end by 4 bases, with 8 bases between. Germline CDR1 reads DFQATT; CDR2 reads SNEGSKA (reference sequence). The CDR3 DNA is TGCAGTGCTAGAGTGAGGGGTAAAAACATTCAGTACTTC. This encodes CSARVRGKNIQYF.

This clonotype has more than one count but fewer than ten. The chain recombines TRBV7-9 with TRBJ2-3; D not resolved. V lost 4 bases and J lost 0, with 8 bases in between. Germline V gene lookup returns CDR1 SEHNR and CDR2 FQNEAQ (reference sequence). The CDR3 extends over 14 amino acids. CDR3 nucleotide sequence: TGTGCCAGCAGCTCACAGCTAAGCACAGATACGCAGTATTTT. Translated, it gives CASSSQLSTDTQYF.

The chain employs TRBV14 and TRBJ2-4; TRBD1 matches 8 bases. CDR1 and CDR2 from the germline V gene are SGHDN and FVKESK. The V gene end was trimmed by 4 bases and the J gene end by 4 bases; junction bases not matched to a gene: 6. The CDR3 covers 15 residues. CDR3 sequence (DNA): TGTGCCAGCAGCCTTGTTGGACAGGGAAAAAACATTCAGTACTTC. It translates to CASSLVGQGKNIQYF.

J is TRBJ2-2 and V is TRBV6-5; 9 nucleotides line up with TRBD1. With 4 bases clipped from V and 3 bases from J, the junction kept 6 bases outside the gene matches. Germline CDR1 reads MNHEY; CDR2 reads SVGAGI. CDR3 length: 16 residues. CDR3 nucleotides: TGTGCCAGCAGTTTCGGGACAGGGCGTTACACCGGGGAGCTGTTTTTT. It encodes CASSFGTGRYTGELFF.

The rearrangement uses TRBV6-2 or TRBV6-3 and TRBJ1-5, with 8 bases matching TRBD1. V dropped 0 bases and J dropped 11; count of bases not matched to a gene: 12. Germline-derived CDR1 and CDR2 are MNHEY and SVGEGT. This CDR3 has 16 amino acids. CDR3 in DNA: TGTGCCAGCAGTTACTCTGGGACAGGCCTCGAAAGGGCCCAGCATTTT. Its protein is CASSYSGTGLERAQHF.